The clone carrying this TCR beta chain was recorded many times. No antigen is known for it. Investigators prepared the TCR beta libraries by applying iRepertoire HTBI primers and Arm-PCR of CDR3 regions. TCRdb passed the multiplex PCR reads through MiXCR, listing each CDR3 protein once. The data hold 600,000 to 800,000 distinct CDR3 sequences, with 30% observed a single time. This CDR3 contains 13 residues. Trimming left V 2 bases short and J 5 bases short, with 10 bases between. CDR1 SGHNT and CDR2 YYREEE come from the germline V gene (reference sequence). These data belong to a study of regulatory T cells in long-lasting Graves disease. Findings and caveats of the study: Persistent Graves' patients showed less TCR diversity than newly diagnosed patients showed.

Indicated time point: persistent/refractory GD, antithyroid drugs over 5 years with positive TRAb. The TCR library was prepared using RNA isolated from PBMCs. Peripheral blood, at approximately 9 milliliters, went into EDTA tubes. The chain carries TRBV5-4 and TRBJ2-5; D is undetermined. This specimen consisted of peripheral blood mononuclear cells (PBMCs), obtained when the disease was refractory, from a patient treated with antithyroid drugs. The clonotype was recovered from a female donor with Graves disease. The CDR3 sequence is CASSLELGETQYF. The CDR3 nucleotides read TGTGCCAGCAGCTTAGAACTCGGGGAGACCCAGTACTTC.